What follows is one T cell receptor (beta chain) and its context. What it binds is not known. Cells were stimulated with CMV-infected fibroblast lysates at roughly 10 ug/mL. CD40L-negative CD69-negative CD45RO-high memory CD4+ T cells were sorted as populations depleted of antigen-responding cells. The CDR3 has 14 amino acids. The germline CDR1 and CDR2 sequences are SGHRS and YFSETQ. V shed 0 bases, J shed 9 bases, and the junction held 6 bases outside the gene matches. This sample was included in a study of persistence of HIV-infected CD4 T cells. Overall study context: A median of about 8 years of suppressive ART preceded sampling.

Notes on the study in general: Degenerate expanded CDR3beta sequences were enriched among CMV- and Gag-responding cells. Rare CMV-responding cells carrying HIV-1 proviruses were not analyzed separately for TCR.

The immunoSEQ assay was version 4, run in survey mode. Each sample used up to 1 ug genomic DNA diluted to around 9.5 ng/uL. Profiling relied on immunoSEQ multiplex PCR, and the TCRdb table lists in-frame clones only, not all of them. The sample holds approximately 31,000 clones, 65% to 90% seen once. The V and J genes are TRBV5-1 and TRBJ2-1, with 7 bases matching TRBD1. The receptor comes from an adult man with HIV who was CMV-seropositive. This material consisted of CD4+ T cells sorted from PBMCs after roughly 18-hour stimulation, taken from a patient who received antiretroviral therapy. In nucleotides, the CDR3 is TGCGCCAGCAGCTTGGGACAGGGTTTCGGTGAGCAGTTCTTC. It translates to CASSLGQGFGEQFF.